Reported below is one TCR beta chain. There are many counts of this clone. The antigen it binds to is not known. The sample holds no much larger clone one base away, and base qualities are not on file. The immunoSEQ Assay, a bias-controlled multiplex PCR, was used to amplify TCRbeta CDR3 regions from genomic DNA. The authors processed their data as follows. The number of nucleated cells in each sample was estimated by amplification of reference gene primers within the assay. Sequence reads were collapsed and filtered to measure the absolute abundance of every unique TCRbeta CDR3 rearrangement. Productive Simpson clonality was computed per sample as the square root of Simpson's diversity index over productive rearrangements. Here the immuneACCESS table is served through TCRdb, limited to in-frame sequences with V and J called. Missing clones are a known gap in these copies; in checked studies unresolved V genes cover under half, and the rest lacks a known reason. The V and J calls and clone size come from that table; D and trimming were worked out from the DNA. This sample has around 320,000 clones in its table, and roughly 90% of those were observed once. The ten largest account for about 2.3% of the sample.

This sample was taken from a study of blood T cell repertoires in COVID-19 (dated by TCRdb to between 2020 and 2021). Concerning the study at large: Samples from collaborators originated in the United States, Italy and Spain and spanned both the acute and convalescent phases of COVID-19. The prospective study material was composed of cDNA or gDNA derived from T cells, B-cell-depleted T cells, or PBMCs. Deeply sampled blood TCRbeta repertoires from subjects exposed to, actively infected with, or recovered from COVID-19 were included in the dataset. The repertoires were released in a freely available public database intended as a resource for research on the immune response to SARS-CoV-2. Samples were obtained from the ongoing ImmuneRACE study (first 160 participants) and from about 1,300 subjects provided by 6 global collaborators. Sample metadata almost always included a de-identified subject ID, COVID-19 status, age in years and sex. Where HLA class I and class II types were available, the types were taken from metadata supplied by the sample provider, not from assay-based typing.

Overall study outcomes, separate from this receptor: The amount of clinical and demographic metadata varied by source and participant and was provided uncurated.

Whole blood was collected in K2EDTA tubes by collaborating institutions according to the institutions' own protocols. Collaborator samples were shipped for TCRbeta analysis as frozen whole blood, isolated PBMCs, or DNA extracted from either sample type. The clonotype was recovered from a man aged 18 to 35 with active or convalescent COVID-19. The material sequenced was peripheral blood.

The CDR3 corresponds to CASSAPSTSGGANEQFF. The nucleotides are TGTGCCAGCAGTGCCCCTTCGACTAGCGGGGGGGCGAATGAGCAGTTCTTC. Rearrangement joined TRBV6-4 to TRBJ2-1, and 14 bases in between align with TRBD2. CDR1 and CDR2, looked up from the germline V gene, are MRHNA and SNTAGT. V and J are trimmed by 4 bases and 7 bases, and the gene matches miss 9 bases of the junction. Reading from cysteine to phenylalanine, the CDR3 counts 17 amino acids. Kept here is only the CDR3 DNA, which spans 51 bases and is read in frame from base 1.